The 3 T cell receptor beta chains below all came from one sample that was sequenced in a study of T cell responses to AZD1222 COVID-19 vaccine. Profiling relied on immunoSEQ multiplex PCR, and the TCRdb table lists in-frame clones only, not all of them. Of roughly 130,000 clones in the sample, 87% are singletons; the top ten hold approximately 1.6%. Sequences were derived from peripheral blood, sampled on day 0 of AZD1222 vaccination. These receptor sequences come from an adult in good health.

The V gene is TRBV4-1, the J gene TRBJ1-1, with unresolved D. V shed 3 bases and J shed 4 bases, with 12 bases lying between them. This CDR3 contains 14 residues. Germline lookup yields CDR1 MGHRA and CDR2 YSYEKL. The CDR3 here is CASSHPPRGTEAFF. The CDR3 DNA is TGCGCCAGCAGCCATCCTCCGCGGGGCACTGAAGCTTTCTTT.

The chain joins TRBV7-2 to TRBJ2-7; 12 nucleotides line up with TRBD2. Germline values: CDR1 SGHTA, CDR2 FQGNSA. CDR3 length equals 14 residues. The CDR3 spells CATLPGLAGYEQYF. The DNA for the CDR3 is TGTGCTACACTACCGGGACTAGCGGGTTACGAGCAGTACTTC.

This rearrangement joins TRBV5-1 to TRBJ2-2; D may be TRBD1 or TRBD2 (5 bases each). Germline-derived CDR1 and CDR2 are SGHRS and YFSETQ. The V end was cut by 4 bases, the J end by 6 bases, with 16 bases between. This CDR3 comprises 15 residues. CDR3 DNA sequence: TGCGCCAGCAGCCGGGACCCGATTACGGCCGGGGAGCTGTTTTTT. Translation: CASSRDPITAGELFF.